The 6 T cell receptor beta chains given below trace back to one sample, sequenced in a study of shared clonotypes between healthy human individuals. The repertoire was sequenced with immunoSEQ multiplex PCR; TCRdb's copy has only in-frame clones and lacks some. Of fewer than 600,000 clones in the sample, roughly 72% were seen once. Source material: PBMCs. All receptors derive from a woman aged 40-49 years in good health. Some clones in this sample may be carry-over from other donors' samples.

In regard to this clone: A much bigger clone sits one base away, suggesting this may be a read error. The genes are TRBV19 and TRBJ2-4, with D uncertain. CDR1 LNHDA and CDR2 SQIVND come from the germline V gene (reference sequence). This CDR3 contains 11 residues. For the CDR3, the DNA is TGTGCCGGTAGTATCATGGGCATTCAGTACTTC. Translated: CAGSIMGIQYF.

This clone has ten or more counts. CDR3 nucleotide sequence: TGTGCCAGCAGGGACAGGGTGCCCACTGAAGCTTTCTTT. This codes for CASRDRVPTEAFF. The chain employs TRBV28 and TRBJ1-1, with TRBD1 matching over 8 bases. J lost 4 bases, V lost 6 bases, and 4 bases had no gene match. The CDR3 is made up of 13 amino acids. Germline V gene lookup returns CDR1 MDHEN and CDR2 SYDVKM.

The genes are TRBV27 and TRBJ2-2; TRBD1 might be the D (6 bases). CDR1 and CDR2 from the germline V gene are MNHEY and SMNVEV (reference sequence). The CDR3 runs to 16 residues. V lost 4 bases and J lost 0, with 12 bases in between. CDR3 loop: CASSWVGTTNTGELFF. Here the CDR3 DNA reads TGTGCCAGCAGTTGGGTCGGGACAACGAACACCGGGGAGCTGTTTTTT.

This chain connects TRBV7-2 to TRBJ2-1; 7 bases are shared with TRBD2. CDR1 SGHTA and CDR2 FQGNSA come from the germline V gene. V was clipped by 0 bases and J by 5 bases; unmatched bases: 7. The length of the CDR3 is 16 residues. The CDR3 coding sequence is TGTGCCAGCAGCTTAGCCGGGACTAAACTTGACAATGAGCAGTTCTTC. Its translation is CASSLAGTKLDNEQFF.

This clone has more than one count but fewer than ten. V gene TRBV28 combines with J gene TRBJ1-5, with D unclear. The CDR3 is made up of 13 amino acids. The V end lost 8 bases, the J end lost 3 bases, and 11 bases lay between the germline ends. Germline values: CDR1 MDHEN, CDR2 SYDVKM. The CDR3 DNA reads as TGTGCCAGCCGAGAGAGCCTCAATCAGCCCCAGCATTTT. This codes for CASRESLNQPQHF.

For this clone: This likely reflects a read error, since a far larger clone is one base away. Other DNA sequences of this sample code for an identical CDR3. The V gene is TRBV7-9, the J gene TRBJ1-1, with 7 bases identical to TRBD1. The CDR3 runs 18 residues. Germline values: CDR1 SEHNR, CDR2 FQNEAQ (reference sequence). The CDR3 reads CASSPPVVGQVMNTEAFF. As DNA, the CDR3 is TGTGCCAGCAGCCCACCAGTAGTCGGACAGGTGATGAACACTGAAGCTTTCTTC.